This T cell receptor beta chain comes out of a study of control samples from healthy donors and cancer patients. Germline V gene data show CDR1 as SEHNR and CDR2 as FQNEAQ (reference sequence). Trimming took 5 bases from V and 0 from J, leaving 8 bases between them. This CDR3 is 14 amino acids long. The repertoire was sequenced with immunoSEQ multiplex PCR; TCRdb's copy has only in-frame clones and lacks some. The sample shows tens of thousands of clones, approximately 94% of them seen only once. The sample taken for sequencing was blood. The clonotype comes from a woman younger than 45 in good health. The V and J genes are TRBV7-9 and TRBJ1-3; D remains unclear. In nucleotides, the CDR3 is TGTGCCAGCAGCCGGAGAGGCTCTGGAAACACCATATATTTT. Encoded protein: CASSRRGSGNTIYF.